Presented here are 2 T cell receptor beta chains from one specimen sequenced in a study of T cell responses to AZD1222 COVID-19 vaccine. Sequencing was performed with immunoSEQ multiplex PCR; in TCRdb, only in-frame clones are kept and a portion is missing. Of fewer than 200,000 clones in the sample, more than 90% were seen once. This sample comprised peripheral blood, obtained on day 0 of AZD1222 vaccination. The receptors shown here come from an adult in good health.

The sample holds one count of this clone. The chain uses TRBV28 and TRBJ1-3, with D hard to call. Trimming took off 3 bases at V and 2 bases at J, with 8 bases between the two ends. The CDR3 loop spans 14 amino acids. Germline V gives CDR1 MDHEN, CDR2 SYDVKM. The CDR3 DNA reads TGTGCCAGCAGTTTGGTTTATCCTGGAAACACCATATATTTT. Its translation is CASSLVYPGNTIYF.

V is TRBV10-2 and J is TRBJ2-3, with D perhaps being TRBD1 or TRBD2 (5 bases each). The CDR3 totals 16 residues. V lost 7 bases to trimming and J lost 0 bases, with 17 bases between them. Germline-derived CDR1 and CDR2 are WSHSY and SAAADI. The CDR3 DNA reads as TGCGCCAGCACCTCCCGGGGCGGACTTAGCACAGATACGCAGTATTTT. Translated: CASTSRGGLSTDTQYF.